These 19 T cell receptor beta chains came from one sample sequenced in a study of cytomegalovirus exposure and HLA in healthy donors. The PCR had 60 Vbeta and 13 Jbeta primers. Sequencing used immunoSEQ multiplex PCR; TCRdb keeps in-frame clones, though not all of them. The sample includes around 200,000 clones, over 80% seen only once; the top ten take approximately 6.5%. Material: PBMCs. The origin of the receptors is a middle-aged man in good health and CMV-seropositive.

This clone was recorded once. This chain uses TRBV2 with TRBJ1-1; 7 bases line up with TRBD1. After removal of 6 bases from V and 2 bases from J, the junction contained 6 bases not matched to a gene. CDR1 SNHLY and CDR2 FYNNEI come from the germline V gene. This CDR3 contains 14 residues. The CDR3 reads CASSGQAPNTEAFF. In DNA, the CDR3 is TGTGCCAGCAGCGGACAGGCCCCCAACACTGAAGCTTTCTTT.

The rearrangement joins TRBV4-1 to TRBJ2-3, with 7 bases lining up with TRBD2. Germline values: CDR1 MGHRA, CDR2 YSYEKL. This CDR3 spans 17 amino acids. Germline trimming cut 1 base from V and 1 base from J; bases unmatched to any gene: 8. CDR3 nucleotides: TGCGCCAGCAGCCAAGGATCTGCGGGAGTAGGCACAGATACGCAGTATTTT. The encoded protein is CASSQGSAGVGTDTQYF.

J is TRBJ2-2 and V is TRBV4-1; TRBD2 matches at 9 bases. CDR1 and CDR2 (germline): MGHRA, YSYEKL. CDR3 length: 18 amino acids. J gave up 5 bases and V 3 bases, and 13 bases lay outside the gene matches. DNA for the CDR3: TGCGCCAGCAGCCAGGTCTCCGGTCTAGCGGGGACGACCGGGGAGCTGTTTTTT. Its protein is CASSQVSGLAGTTGELFF.

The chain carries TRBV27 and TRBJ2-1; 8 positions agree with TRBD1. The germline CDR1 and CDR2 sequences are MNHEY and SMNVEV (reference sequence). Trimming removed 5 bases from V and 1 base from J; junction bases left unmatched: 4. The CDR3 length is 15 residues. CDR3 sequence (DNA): TGTGCCAGCAGTGAAACAGGGGGGTCCTACAATGAGCAGTTCTTC. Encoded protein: CASSETGGSYNEQFF.

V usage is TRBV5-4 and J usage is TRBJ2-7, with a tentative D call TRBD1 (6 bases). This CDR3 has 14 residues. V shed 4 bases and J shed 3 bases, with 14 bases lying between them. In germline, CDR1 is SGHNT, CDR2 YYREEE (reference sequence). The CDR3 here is CASSPDRSIYEQYV. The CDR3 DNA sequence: TGTGCCAGCAGCCCTGACAGGAGCATCTACGAGCAGTACGTC.

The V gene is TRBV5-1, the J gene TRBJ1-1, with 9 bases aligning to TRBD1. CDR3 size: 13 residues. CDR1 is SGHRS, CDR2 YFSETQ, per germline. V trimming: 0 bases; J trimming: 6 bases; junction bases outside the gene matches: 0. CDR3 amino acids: CASSLGQGAEAFF. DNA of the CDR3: TGCGCCAGCAGCTTGGGACAGGGGGCTGAAGCTTTCTTT.

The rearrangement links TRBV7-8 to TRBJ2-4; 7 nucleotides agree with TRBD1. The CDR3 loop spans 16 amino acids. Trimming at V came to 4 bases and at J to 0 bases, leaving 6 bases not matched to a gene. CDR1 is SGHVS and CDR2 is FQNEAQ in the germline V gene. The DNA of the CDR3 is TGTGCCAGCAGCTGGGGGACAGAACTAGCCAAAAACATTCAGTACTTC. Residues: CASSWGTELAKNIQYF.

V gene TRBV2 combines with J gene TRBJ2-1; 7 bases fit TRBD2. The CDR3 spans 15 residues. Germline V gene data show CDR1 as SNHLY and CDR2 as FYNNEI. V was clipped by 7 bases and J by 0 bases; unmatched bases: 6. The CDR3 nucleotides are TGTGCCAGCAAGCTAGGCGGGAGCTCCTACAATGAGCAGTTCTTC. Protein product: CASKLGGSSYNEQFF.

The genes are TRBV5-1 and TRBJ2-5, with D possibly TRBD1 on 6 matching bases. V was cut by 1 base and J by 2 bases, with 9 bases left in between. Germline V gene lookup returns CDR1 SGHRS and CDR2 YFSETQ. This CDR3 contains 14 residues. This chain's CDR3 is CASSLPQGQETQYF. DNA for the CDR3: TGCGCCAGCAGCTTGCCCCAGGGGCAAGAGACCCAGTACTTC.

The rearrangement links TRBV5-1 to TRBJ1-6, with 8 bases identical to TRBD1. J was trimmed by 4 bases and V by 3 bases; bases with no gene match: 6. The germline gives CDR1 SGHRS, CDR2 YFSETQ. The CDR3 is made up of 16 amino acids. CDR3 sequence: CASSSDRAGYNSPLHF. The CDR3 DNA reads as TGCGCCAGCAGCTCGGACAGGGCGGGATATAATTCACCCCTCCACTTT.

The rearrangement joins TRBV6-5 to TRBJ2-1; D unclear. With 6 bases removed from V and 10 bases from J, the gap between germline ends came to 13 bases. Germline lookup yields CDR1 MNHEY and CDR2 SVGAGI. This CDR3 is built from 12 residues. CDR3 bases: TGTGCCAGCAGACGCGACATGAGCGAGCAGTTCTTC. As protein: CASRRDMSEQFF.

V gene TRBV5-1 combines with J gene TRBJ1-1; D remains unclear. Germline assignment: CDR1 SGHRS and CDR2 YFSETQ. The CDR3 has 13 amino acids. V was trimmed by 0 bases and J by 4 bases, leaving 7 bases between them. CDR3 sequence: CASSLVPSTEAFF. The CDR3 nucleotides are TGCGCCAGCAGCTTGGTGCCCAGCACTGAAGCTTTCTTT.

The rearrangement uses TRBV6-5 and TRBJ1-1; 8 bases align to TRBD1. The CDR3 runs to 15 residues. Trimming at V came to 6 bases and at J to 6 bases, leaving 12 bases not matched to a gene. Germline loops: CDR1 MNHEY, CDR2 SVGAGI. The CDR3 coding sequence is TGTGCCAGCAGCCCCACCGGACAGGGTGTCCCTGAAGCTTTCTTT. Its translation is CASSPTGQGVPEAFF.

CDR3 sequence: CASSPVGGNTEAFF. In DNA, the CDR3 is TGTGCCAGCTCTCCGGTCGGGGGTAACACTGAAGCTTTCTTT. The rearrangement links TRBV18 to TRBJ1-1; D is perhaps TRBD1 (5 bases). The germline V and J ends were trimmed by 6 bases and 2 bases, with 13 bases remaining between them. There are 14 residues in the CDR3. CDR1 and CDR2 (germline): KGHSH, LQKENI.

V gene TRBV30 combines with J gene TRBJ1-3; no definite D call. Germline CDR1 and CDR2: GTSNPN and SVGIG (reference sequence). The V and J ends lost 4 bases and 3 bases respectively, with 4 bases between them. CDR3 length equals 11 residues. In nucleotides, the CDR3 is TGTGCCTGGAATTATGGAAACACCATATATTTT. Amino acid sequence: CAWNYGNTIYF.

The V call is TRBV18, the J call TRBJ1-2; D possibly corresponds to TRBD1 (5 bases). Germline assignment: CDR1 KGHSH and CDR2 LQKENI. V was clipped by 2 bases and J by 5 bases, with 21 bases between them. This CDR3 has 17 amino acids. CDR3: CASSPVGTPAGLYGYTF. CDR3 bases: TGTGCCAGCTCACCAGTCGGGACTCCCGCTGGACTTTATGGCTACACCTTC.

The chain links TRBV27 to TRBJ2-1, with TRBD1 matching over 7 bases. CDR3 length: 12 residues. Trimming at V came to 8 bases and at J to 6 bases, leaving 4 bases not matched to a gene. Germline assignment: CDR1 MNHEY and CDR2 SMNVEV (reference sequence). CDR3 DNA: TGTGCCAGCTCGGGACAGCTCAATGAGCAGTTCTTC. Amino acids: CASSGQLNEQFF.

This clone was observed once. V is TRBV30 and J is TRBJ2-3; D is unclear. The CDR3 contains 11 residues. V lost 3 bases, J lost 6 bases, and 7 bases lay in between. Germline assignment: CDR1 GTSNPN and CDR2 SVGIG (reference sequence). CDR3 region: CAWSPSDTQYF. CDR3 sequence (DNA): TGTGCCTGGAGCCCTTCGGATACGCAGTATTTT.

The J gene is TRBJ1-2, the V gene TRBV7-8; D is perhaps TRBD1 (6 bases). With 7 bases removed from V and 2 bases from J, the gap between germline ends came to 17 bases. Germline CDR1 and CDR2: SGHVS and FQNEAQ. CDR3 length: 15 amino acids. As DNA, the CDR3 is TGTGCCAGCACCGCCAGGGGCAGGGACAACTATGGCTACACCTTC. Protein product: CASTARGRDNYGYTF.